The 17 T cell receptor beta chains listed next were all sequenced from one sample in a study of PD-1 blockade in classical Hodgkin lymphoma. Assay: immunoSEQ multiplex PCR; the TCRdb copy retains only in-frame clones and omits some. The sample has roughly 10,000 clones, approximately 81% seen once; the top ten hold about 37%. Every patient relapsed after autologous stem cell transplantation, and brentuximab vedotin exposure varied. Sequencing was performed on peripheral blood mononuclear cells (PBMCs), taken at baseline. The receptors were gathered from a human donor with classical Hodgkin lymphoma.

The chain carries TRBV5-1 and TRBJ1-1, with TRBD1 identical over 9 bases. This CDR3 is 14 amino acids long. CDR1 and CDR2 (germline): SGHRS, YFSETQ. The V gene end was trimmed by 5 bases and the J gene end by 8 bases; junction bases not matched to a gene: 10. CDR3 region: CASRSGQGSLEAFF. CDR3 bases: TGCGCCAGCAGGTCGGGACAGGGTTCTCTAGAAGCTTTCTTT.

Here the CDR3 reads CASSLDVRGPGGYTF. The CDR3 nucleotides read TGCGCCAGCAGCTTGGATGTGAGGGGACCTGGGGGCTACACCTTC. The chain has TRBV5-1 and TRBJ1-2; perhaps TRBD1 as D (5 bases). The CDR3 sequence is 15 residues long. V was cut by 0 bases and J by 8 bases, with 17 bases left in between. CDR1 and CDR2 from the germline V gene are SGHRS and YFSETQ.

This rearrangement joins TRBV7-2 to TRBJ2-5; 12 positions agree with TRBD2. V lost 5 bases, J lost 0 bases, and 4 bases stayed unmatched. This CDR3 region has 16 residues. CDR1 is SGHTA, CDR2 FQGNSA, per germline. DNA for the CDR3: TGTGCCAGCAGCGCGACTAGCGGGGGCTACCAAGAGACCCAGTACTTC. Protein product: CASSATSGGYQETQYF.

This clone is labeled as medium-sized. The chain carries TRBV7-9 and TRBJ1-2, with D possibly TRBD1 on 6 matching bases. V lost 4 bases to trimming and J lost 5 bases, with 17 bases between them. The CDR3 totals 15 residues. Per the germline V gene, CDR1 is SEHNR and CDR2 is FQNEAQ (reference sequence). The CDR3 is CASSSTSGHLYGYTF. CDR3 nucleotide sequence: TGTGCCAGCAGCTCGACTTCGGGACACCTTTATGGCTACACCTTC.

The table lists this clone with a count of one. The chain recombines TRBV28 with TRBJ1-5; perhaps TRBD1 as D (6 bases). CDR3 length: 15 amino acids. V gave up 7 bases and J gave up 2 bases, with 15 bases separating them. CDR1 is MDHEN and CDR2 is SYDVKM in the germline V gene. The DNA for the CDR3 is TGTGCCAGCAATACCAGGGGTTTGGGCAATCAGCCCCAGCATTTT. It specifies CASNTRGLGNQPQHF.

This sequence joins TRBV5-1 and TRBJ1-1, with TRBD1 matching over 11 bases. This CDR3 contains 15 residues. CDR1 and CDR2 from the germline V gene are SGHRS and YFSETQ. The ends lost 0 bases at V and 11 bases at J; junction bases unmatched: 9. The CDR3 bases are TGCGCCAGCAGCTTGGGTTTCGCGGACAGGGGGCCGGCTTTCTTT. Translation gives CASSLGFADRGPAFF.

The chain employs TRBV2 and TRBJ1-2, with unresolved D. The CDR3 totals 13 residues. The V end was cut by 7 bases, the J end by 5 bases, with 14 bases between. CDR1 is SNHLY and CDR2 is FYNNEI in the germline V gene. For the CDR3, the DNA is TGTGCCAGCAAGTCGGGCACGAATTATGGCTACACCTTC. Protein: CASKSGTNYGYTF.

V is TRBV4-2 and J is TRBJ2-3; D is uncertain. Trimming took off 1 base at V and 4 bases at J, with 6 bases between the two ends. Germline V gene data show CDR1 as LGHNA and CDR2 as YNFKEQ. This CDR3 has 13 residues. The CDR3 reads CASSQGQADTQYF. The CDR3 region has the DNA TGTGCCAGCAGCCAAGGCCAGGCAGATACGCAGTATTTT.

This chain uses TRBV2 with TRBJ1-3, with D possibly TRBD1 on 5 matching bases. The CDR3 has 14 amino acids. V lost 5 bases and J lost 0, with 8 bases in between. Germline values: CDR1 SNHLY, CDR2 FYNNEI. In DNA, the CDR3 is TGTGCCAGCAGTAGGACATTCTCTGGAAACACCATATATTTT. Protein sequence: CASSRTFSGNTIYF.

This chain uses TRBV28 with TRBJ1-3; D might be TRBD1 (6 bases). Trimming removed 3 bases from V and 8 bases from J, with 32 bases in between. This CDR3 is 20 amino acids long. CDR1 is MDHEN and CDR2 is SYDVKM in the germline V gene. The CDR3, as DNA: TGTGCCAGCAGTTTCTCCCGGCGTTTAATCAGGGGAGACGCCCTGGACACCATATATTTT. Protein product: CASSFSRRLIRGDALDTIYF.

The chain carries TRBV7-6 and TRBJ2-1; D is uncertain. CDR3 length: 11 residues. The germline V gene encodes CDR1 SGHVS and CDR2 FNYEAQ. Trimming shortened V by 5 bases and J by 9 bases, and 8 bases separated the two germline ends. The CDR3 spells CASSLSGEQFF. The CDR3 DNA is TGTGCCAGCAGCCTTAGTGGTGAGCAGTTCTTC.

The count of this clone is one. For the CDR3, the DNA is TGTGCCAGCAGTTCCCTCCAGGGGGTTAATGAAAAACTGTTTTTT. Its translation is CASSSLQGVNEKLFF. The chain employs TRBV27 and TRBJ1-4; TRBD1 agrees at 7 bases. The CDR3 totals 15 residues. V was pared by 4 bases and J by 4 bases, with 6 bases of the junction left unmatched. The germline V gene encodes CDR1 MNHEY and CDR2 SMNVEV (reference sequence).

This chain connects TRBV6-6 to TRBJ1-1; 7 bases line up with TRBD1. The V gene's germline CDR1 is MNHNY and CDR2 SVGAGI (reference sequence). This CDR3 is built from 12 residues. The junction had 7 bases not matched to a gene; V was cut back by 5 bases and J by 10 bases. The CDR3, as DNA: TGTGCCAGCAGTGACAGGGTCGGGGGAGCTTTCTTT. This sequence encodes CASSDRVGGAFF.

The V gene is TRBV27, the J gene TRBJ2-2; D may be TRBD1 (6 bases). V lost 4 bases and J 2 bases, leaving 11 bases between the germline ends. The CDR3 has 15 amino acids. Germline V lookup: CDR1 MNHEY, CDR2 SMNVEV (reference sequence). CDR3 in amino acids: CASSSRDTNTGELFF. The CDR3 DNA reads TGTGCCAGCAGTTCCCGGGACACCAACACCGGGGAGCTGTTTTTT.

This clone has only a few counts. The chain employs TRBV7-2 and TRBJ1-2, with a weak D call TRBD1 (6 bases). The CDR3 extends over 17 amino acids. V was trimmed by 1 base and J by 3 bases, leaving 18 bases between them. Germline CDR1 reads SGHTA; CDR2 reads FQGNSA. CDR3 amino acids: CASSLVPLTGRYYGYTF. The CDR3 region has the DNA TGTGCCAGCAGCTTAGTTCCTTTAACAGGGAGATACTATGGCTACACCTTC.

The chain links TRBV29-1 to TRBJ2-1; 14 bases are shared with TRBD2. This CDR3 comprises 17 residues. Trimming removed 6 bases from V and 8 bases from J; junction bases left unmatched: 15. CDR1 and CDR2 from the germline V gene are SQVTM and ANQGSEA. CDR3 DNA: TGCAGCGTATCCGGGACTAGCGGGGGTCAGGGGAAGTATGAGCAGTTCTTC. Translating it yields CSVSGTSGGQGKYEQFF.

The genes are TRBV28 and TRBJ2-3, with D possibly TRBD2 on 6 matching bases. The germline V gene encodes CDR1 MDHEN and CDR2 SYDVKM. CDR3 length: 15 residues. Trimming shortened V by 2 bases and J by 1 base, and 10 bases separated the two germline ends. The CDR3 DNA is TGTGCCAGCAGTTTAGGAGGGCTCGGCACAGATACGCAGTATTTT. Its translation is CASSLGGLGTDTQYF.